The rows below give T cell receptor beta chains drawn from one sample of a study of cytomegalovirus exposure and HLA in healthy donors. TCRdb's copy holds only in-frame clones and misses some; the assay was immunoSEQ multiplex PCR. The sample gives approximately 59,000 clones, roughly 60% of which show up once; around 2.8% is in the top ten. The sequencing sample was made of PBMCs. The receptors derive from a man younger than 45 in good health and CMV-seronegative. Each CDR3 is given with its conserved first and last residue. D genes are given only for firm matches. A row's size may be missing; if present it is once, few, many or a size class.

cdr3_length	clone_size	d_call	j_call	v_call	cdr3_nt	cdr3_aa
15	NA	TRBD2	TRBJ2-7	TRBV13	TGTGCCAGCAGCTTCTCCGGGACTAGCTCCTACGAGCAGTACTTC	CASSFSGTSSYEQYF
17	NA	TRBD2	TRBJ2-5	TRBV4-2	TGTGCCAGCAGCCAAGATCTGGCGGGGGGGCTCCGGGAGACCCAGTACTTC	CASSQDLAGGLRETQYF
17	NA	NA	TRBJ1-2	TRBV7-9	TGTGCCAGCAGCCATCAGGGGACCGCCCTTAAGCAAAGGGGCTACACCTTC	CASSHQGTALKQRGYTF
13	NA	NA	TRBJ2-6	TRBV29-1	TGCAGCGTTGACAGGGCGGGGGCCAACGTCCTGACTTTC	CSVDRAGANVLTF
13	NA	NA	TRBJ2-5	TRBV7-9	TGTGCCAGCAGCTTACTAGGGGGAGAGACCCAGTACTTC	CASSLLGGETQYF
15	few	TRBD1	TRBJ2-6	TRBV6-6	TGTGCCAGCAGAGACAGGGTCACTGGGGCCAACGTCCTGACTTTC	CASRDRVTGANVLTF
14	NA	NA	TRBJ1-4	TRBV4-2	TGTGCCAGCACTAGTACGAAGGAGAATGAAAAACTGTTTTTT	CASTSTKENEKLFF
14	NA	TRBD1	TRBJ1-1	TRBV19	TGTGCCAGTGAACCGGGACAGGGGAACACTGAAGCTTTCTTT	CASEPGQGNTEAFF
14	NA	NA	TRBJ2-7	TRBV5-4	TGTGCCAGCAGCTTGTACGGACAAGTCTACGAGCAGTACTTC	CASSLYGQVYEQYF
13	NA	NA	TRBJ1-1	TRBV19	TGTGCCAGTAGTACAGGTTTGGACACTGAAGCTTTCTTT	CASSTGLDTEAFF
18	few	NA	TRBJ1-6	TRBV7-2	TGTGCCAGCAGCTTAGTATCTTCTCTTAGCTCCTATAATTCACCCCTCCACTTT	CASSLVSSLSSYNSPLHF
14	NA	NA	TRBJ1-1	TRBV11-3	TGTGCCAGCAGCTTACGAGGGGGGAACACTGAAGCTTTCTTT	CASSLRGGNTEAFF
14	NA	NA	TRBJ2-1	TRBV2	TGTGCCAGCAGTGGTTCGCGATATATCAATGAGCAGTTCTTC	CASSGSRYINEQFF
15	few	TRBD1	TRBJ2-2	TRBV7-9	TGTGCCAGCTTAAGATGGGACAGTACACTAGAGGAGCTGTTTTTT	CASLRWDSTLEELFF
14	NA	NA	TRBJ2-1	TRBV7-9	TGTGCCAGCAGCCCAGAACCGGGGTGGGATGAGCAGTTCTTC	CASSPEPGWDEQFF
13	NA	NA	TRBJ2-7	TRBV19	TGTGCCAGTAGTATCCAGGGTACCTACGAGCAGTACTTC	CASSIQGTYEQYF
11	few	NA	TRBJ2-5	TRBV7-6	TGTGCCAGCAGCTCTCAAGAGACCCAGTACTTC	CASSSQETQYF
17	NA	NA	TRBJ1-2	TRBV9	TGTGCCAGCAGCTCCCAAGGGGGGGGGTCTCTCTCATATGGCTACACCTTC	CASSSQGGGSLSYGYTF
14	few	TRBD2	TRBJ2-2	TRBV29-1	TGCAGCGTTGAAGCTAGCGGGGGGGCCGGGGAGCTGTTTTTT	CSVEASGGAGELFF
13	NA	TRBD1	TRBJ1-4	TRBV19	TGTGCCAGCTCAGGGGGACCCCTTGAAAAACTGTTTTTT	CASSGGPLEKLFF
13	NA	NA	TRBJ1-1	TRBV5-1	TGCGCCAGCAGCTTGGCAGGGGCCCCTGAAGCTTTCTTT	CASSLAGAPEAFF
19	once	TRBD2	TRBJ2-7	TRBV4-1	TGCGCCAGCAGCCACTCACCCCTGGGACTAGCGGGGGCCCGTTACGAGCAGTACTTC	CASSHSPLGLAGARYEQYF
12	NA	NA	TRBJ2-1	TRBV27	TGTGCCAGCAGTCCGGGATTCAATGAGCAGTTCTTC	CASSPGFNEQFF
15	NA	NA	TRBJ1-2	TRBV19	TGTGCCAGTAGTATAGGGACAGACACTAACTATGGCTACACCTTC	CASSIGTDTNYGYTF
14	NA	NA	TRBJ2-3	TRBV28	TGTGCCAGCATGGTACAGGCAGGCACAGATACGCAGTATTTT	CASMVQAGTDTQYF
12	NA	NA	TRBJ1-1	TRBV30	TGTGCCTGGAGCCCAGGGCCCACTGAAGCTTTCTTT	CAWSPGPTEAFF
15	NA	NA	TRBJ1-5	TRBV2	TGTGCCAGCAGAACAGCGGACCTCAATAGTCAGCCCCAGCATTTT	CASRTADLNSQPQHF
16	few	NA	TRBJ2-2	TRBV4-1	TGCGCCAGCAGCCCTCGGGGGATTACAAACACCGGGGAGCTGTTTTTT	CASSPRGITNTGELFF
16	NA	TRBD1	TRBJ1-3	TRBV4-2	TGTGCCAGTAACCCCAAGGGACAGGCGACTGGAAACACCATATATTTT	CASNPKGQATGNTIYF
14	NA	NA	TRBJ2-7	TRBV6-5	TGTGCCAGCAGTTACTTGGAGAATGAGGACGAGCAGTACTTC	CASSYLENEDEQYF
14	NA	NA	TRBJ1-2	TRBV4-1	TGCGCCAGCAGCCAAGATTGGCGGGGTAGTGGCTACACCTTC	CASSQDWRGSGYTF
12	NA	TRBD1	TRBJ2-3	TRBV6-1	TGTGCCAGCAGTCCTGGACAGGCCCCCTTGTATTTT	CASSPGQAPLYF
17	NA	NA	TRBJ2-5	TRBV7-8	TGTGCCAGCAGCTCTGTTGTGGCAGGGGCGGGCCAAGAGACCCAGTACTTC	CASSSVVAGAGQETQYF
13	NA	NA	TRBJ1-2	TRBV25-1	TGTGCCAGCAGTGCCCGTGGAGTCTATGGCTACACCTTC	CASSARGVYGYTF
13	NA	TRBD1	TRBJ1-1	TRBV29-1	TGCAGCGCCGGCCAGGGGGGTGGCACTGAAGCTTTCTTT	CSAGQGGGTEAFF
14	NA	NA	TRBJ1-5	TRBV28	TGTGCCAGCATGGAAACAGATAGCAATCAGCCCCAGCATTTT	CASMETDSNQPQHF
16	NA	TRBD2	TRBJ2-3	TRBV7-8	TGTGCCAGCAGCGATGGGTGGACTAGAAGCACAGATACGCAGTATTTT	CASSDGWTRSTDTQYF
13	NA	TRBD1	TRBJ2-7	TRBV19	TGTGCCAGTAGTCTCAGGGGGCTTGACGAGCAGTACTTC	CASSLRGLDEQYF
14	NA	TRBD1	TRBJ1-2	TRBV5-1	TGCGCCAGCAGCATGTTAGACAGGGGTAATGGCTACACCTTC	CASSMLDRGNGYTF
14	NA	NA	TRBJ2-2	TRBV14	TGTGCCAGCAGCGTTACAGGGTACGCCGGGGAGCTGTTTTTT	CASSVTGYAGELFF
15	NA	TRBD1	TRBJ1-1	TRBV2	TGTGCCAGCAGTGTATTGGGACAGGGAGGGACTGAAGCTTTCTTT	CASSVLGQGGTEAFF
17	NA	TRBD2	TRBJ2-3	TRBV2	TGTGCCAGCAGTCCCACCCCAGGACTAGCGGGGGGGGATACGCAGTATTTT	CASSPTPGLAGGDTQYF
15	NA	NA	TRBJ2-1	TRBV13	TGTGCCAGCAGCTTACAGACAGGATCCTACAATGAGCAGTTCTTC	CASSLQTGSYNEQFF